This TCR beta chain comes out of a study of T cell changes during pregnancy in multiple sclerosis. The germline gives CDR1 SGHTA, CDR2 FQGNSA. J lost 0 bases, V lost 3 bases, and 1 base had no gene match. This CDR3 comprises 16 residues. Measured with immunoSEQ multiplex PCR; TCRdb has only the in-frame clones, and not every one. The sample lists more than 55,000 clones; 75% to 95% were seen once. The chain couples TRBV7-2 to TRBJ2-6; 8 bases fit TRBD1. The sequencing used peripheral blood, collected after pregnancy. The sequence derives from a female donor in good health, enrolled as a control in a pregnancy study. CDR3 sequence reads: CASSFGQGSGANVLTF. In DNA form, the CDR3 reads TGTGCCAGCAGCTTTGGACAGGGCTCTGGGGCCAACGTCCTGACTTTC.